The next 16 T cell receptor beta chains were all read from a single sample in a study of blood T cell repertoires in COVID-19. Sequenced by immunoSEQ multiplex PCR; TCRdb stores in-frame clones only, minus some. The profile covers about 90,000 clones, with around four fifths appearing a single time and almost 3.5% taken by the ten largest. Sequenced sample: peripheral blood. The receptors come from a man between 45 and 60 years old with acute or convalescent COVID-19.

This rearrangement joins TRBV29-1 to TRBJ2-1, with TRBD1 matching 8 bases. Per germline, CDR1 SQVTM and CDR2 ANQGSEA. The CDR3 has 12 amino acids. V trimming: 6 bases; J trimming: 7 bases; junction bases outside the gene matches: 5. In DNA form, the CDR3 reads TGCAGCGTCCAACAGGGGGTAAATGAGCAGTTCTTC. Residues: CSVQQGVNEQFF.

The chain carries TRBV12-5 and TRBJ2-7; tentative D call: TRBD2 (6 bases). V dropped 1 base and J dropped 6 bases, with 10 bases sitting between them. The CDR3 has 13 amino acids. Germline CDR1 LGHNT, CDR2 FRNRAP. The DNA for the CDR3 is TGTGCTAGTGGTTTGGGGGGGGACCGCGAGCAGTACTTC. Translating it yields CASGLGGDREQYF.

The chain recombines TRBV7-2 with TRBJ2-7, with TRBD1 identical over 10 bases. The germline V gene has CDR1 SGHTA and CDR2 FQGNSA. Germline trimming cut 1 base from V and 6 bases from J; bases unmatched to any gene: 6. The length of the CDR3 is 15 residues. Here the CDR3 DNA reads TGTGCCAGCAGCTTAGGGGGACAGGGGACCACCGAGCAGTACTTC. Protein sequence: CASSLGGQGTTEQYF.

The CDR3 DNA follows: TGTGCCAGCAGCTTGGCAGGGACCGGGGAGCTGTTTTTT. Amino acid sequence: CASSLAGTGELFF. J is TRBJ2-2 and V is TRBV5-6; the D gene is possibly TRBD1 (5 bases). Germline CDR1 and CDR2: SGHDT and YYEEEE. The CDR3 is 13 amino acids. Between the trimmed V and J ends, which lost 0 bases and 5 bases, there was a span of 5 bases.

The chain has TRBV29-1 and TRBJ1-5, with TRBD1 identical over 7 bases. The CDR3 runs 16 residues. Germline V CDR1 and CDR2: SQVTM, ANQGSEA. Unmatched junction bases numbered 14, after V lost 4 bases and J lost 5 bases. The DNA for the CDR3 is TGCAGCGTTGTCGTTTCAGGGGGGAAAGGAGATCAGCCCCAGCATTTT. It translates to CSVVVSGGKGDQPQHF.

The gene calls are TRBV3-1 (or the pseudogene TRBV3-2) and TRBJ2-2, with D possibly being TRBD2 (5 bases). Germline CDR1 reads LGHDT; CDR2 reads YNNKEL (reference sequence). The V end lost 3 bases, the J end lost 5 bases, and 19 bases lay between the germline ends. The CDR3 spans 17 residues. The CDR3 DNA is TGTGCCAGCAGCCAGAGGGTCGTGGTAGCTAGGACCGGGGAGCTGTTTTTT. Translated, it gives CASSQRVVVARTGELFF.

The genes are TRBV7-2 and TRBJ2-3; 11 nucleotides align to TRBD2. V shed 5 bases and J 5 bases; nucleotides not matched to a gene: 6. This CDR3 comprises 15 residues. The V gene's germline CDR1 is SGHTA and CDR2 FQGNSA. CDR3 sequence: CASSRSGGAGDTQYF. The CDR3 DNA reads TGTGCCAGCAGCCGTAGCGGGGGGGCCGGAGATACGCAGTATTTT.

The J gene is TRBJ1-5, the V gene TRBV27, with unresolved D. Deletions cut 1 base from V and 3 bases from J, with 10 bases between. CDR1 and CDR2 from the germline V gene are MNHEY and SMNVEV (reference sequence). This CDR3 comprises 15 residues. In DNA, the CDR3 is TGTGCCAGCAGTTTATTTTCCGCGAACAATCAGCCCCAGCATTTT. It specifies CASSLFSANNQPQHF.

V is TRBV7-3 and J is TRBJ2-3; 7 bases map to TRBD1. The CDR3 covers 14 residues. CDR1 and CDR2 (germline): SGHTA, FQGTGA. Trimming removed 8 bases from V and 5 bases from J; junction bases left unmatched: 10. CDR3 protein: CASSNRGLGDTQYF. The CDR3 region has the DNA TGTGCCAGCTCTAACAGGGGCCTGGGAGATACGCAGTATTTT.

The rearrangement joins TRBV18 to TRBJ2-6, with D unresolved. CDR3 length: 14 residues. The germline gives CDR1 KGHSH, CDR2 LQKENI. V lost 3 bases and J 1 base, leaving 4 bases between the germline ends. CDR3: CASSPFSGANVLTF. The CDR3 DNA is TGTGCCAGCTCACCCTTTTCTGGGGCCAACGTCCTGACTTTC.

V usage is TRBV4-2 and J usage is TRBJ1-3, with 8 nucleotides matching TRBD1. Trimming at V came to 1 base and at J to 4 bases, leaving 0 bases not matched to a gene. The germline V gene has CDR1 LGHNA and CDR2 YNFKEQ. This CDR3 has 14 residues. The CDR3 nucleotides read TGTGCCAGCAGCCAAGGACAGGGGGGAAACACCATATATTTT. This sequence encodes CASSQGQGGNTIYF.

This chain uses TRBV7-2 with TRBJ2-7; weak D call: TRBD1 (6 bases). V dropped 5 bases and J dropped 3 bases, with 14 bases sitting between them. This CDR3 region has 14 residues. CDR1 and CDR2 from the germline V gene are SGHTA and FQGNSA. The CDR3 bases are TGTGCCAGCAGCCCCAATCCGGACAGCTACGAGCAGTACTTC. This codes for CASSPNPDSYEQYF.

This clone was counted once. This chain uses TRBV5-4 with TRBJ2-1; 11 bases match TRBD2. The CDR3 loop spans 19 amino acids. Germline CDR1 is SGHNT and CDR2 is YYREEE (reference sequence). J was trimmed by 6 bases and V by 3 bases; bases with no gene match: 17. The CDR3 spells CASSSRTGLTSGGPNEQFF. CDR3 nucleotides: TGTGCCAGCAGCTCAAGGACAGGACTTACTAGCGGGGGACCCAATGAGCAGTTCTTC. Filled out from reference TRBV5-4 and TRBJ2-1, the complete variable domain reads ETGVTQSPTHLIKTRGQQVTLRCSSQSGHNTVSWYQQALGQGPQFIFQYYREEENGRGNFPPRFSGLQFPNYSSELNVNALELDDSALYLCASSSRTGLTSGGPNEQFFGPGTRLTVL.

This clone was found a few times. This sequence joins TRBV10-1 and TRBJ2-7, with D perhaps matching TRBD1 (6 bases). The CDR3 loop spans 14 amino acids. V dropped 6 bases and J dropped 5 bases, with 17 bases sitting between them. CDR1 is WNHNN and CDR2 is SYGVQD in the germline V gene (reference sequence). CDR3 bases: TGCGCCAGCAGACCAAAATACAGGGAACACGAGCAGTACTTC. It codes for CASRPKYREHEQYF.

This clone was counted a few times. CDR3 coding DNA: TGCGCCAGCAGCCAAGGTAACAGGGATTCTGAAAAACTGTTTTTT. It yields the protein CASSQGNRDSEKLFF. This chain joins TRBV4-1 and TRBJ1-4; D possibly corresponds to TRBD1 (6 bases). From germline, CDR1 is MGHRA and CDR2 YSYEKL. The V end was cut by 1 base, the J end by 7 bases, with 13 bases between. This CDR3 has 15 amino acids.

This chain joins TRBV1 and TRBJ1-1. TRBV1 is shown as a pseudogene. The CDR3 is made up of 14 amino acids. The CDR3: CTSSQEAGGTEAFF. For the CDR3, the DNA is TGCACCAGCAGCCAAGAGGCGGGGGGCACTGAAGCTTTCTTT.